A single sample is the source of the 18 T cell receptor beta chains below, sequenced in a study of cytomegalovirus exposure and HLA in healthy donors. Profiling relied on immunoSEQ multiplex PCR, and the TCRdb table lists in-frame clones only, not all of them. The profile shows a few hundred thousand clones, 75% to 90% of them singletons. The sample comprised PBMCs. These receptors all stem from a young woman in good health and CMV-seronegative.

This clone was observed once. J is TRBJ2-1 and V is TRBV7-9; TRBD2 matches at 8 bases. Per germline, CDR1 SEHNR and CDR2 FQNEAQ (reference sequence). V was clipped by 5 bases and J by 7 bases; unmatched bases: 10. The CDR3 runs to 15 residues. The CDR3 here is CASSPRGVAGNEQFF. The CDR3 nucleotides read TGTGCCAGCAGCCCCCGGGGGGTAGCGGGAAATGAGCAGTTCTTC.

The V and J genes are TRBV4-1 and TRBJ2-3, with 16 bases aligning to TRBD2. This CDR3 is built from 19 residues. Germline V gene data show CDR1 as MGHRA and CDR2 as YSYEKL. Trimming cost V 2 bases and J 1 base; bases outside gene matches: 6. CDR3 amino acids: CASSQMGLAGGSRTDTQYF. The CDR3 DNA reads TGCGCCAGCAGCCAAATGGGACTAGCGGGAGGGTCCCGCACAGATACGCAGTATTTT.

The chain combines TRBV7-2 with TRBJ2-3; D not certain. Trimming took 5 bases from V and 3 from J, leaving 9 bases between them. The CDR3 covers 13 residues. Germline V gene lookup returns CDR1 SGHTA and CDR2 FQGNSA. The CDR3 bases are TGTGCCAGCAGCCTCGGAGCAACAGATACGCAGTATTTT. Translating gives CASSLGATDTQYF. Complete variable domain (other parts from reference TRBV7-2 and TRBJ2-3): GAGVSQSPSNKVTEKGKDVELRCDPISGHTALYWYRQSLGQGLEFLIYFQGNSAPDKSGLPSDRFSAERTGGSVSTLTIQRTQQEDSAVYLCASSLGATDTQYFGPGTRLTVL.

The chain carries TRBV7-2 and TRBJ2-7; maybe TRBD2 (7 bases). The CDR3 loop spans 14 amino acids. Germline V gene lookup returns CDR1 SGHTA and CDR2 FQGNSA. Trimming removed 3 bases from V and 0 bases from J, with 9 bases in between. CDR3 coding DNA: TGTGCCAGCAGCTTGGGGGGGCTCTCCTACGAGCAGTACTTC. Protein sequence: CASSLGGLSYEQYF.

This clone is a singleton in its sample. The J gene is TRBJ2-5, the V gene TRBV28; D may be TRBD2 (6 bases). V gave up 5 bases and J gave up 5 bases, with 15 bases separating them. Germline V gene data show CDR1 as MDHEN and CDR2 as SYDVKM. The CDR3 is 14 residues long. As DNA, the CDR3 is TGTGCCAGCAGTGAACTAGGCGGGGTGGAGACCCAGTACTTC. Amino acid sequence: CASSELGGVETQYF.

The CDR3 reads CASSPQGNTEAFF. The CDR3 DNA reads TGTGCCAGCAGCCCACAGGGGAACACTGAAGCTTTCTTT. V gene TRBV5-5 combines with J gene TRBJ1-1, with a weak D call TRBD1 (6 bases). V gave up 4 bases and J gave up 1 base, with 8 bases separating them. In germline, CDR1 is SGHKS, CDR2 YYEKEE (reference sequence). The CDR3 sequence is 13 residues long.

The chain carries TRBV7-3 and TRBJ1-5, with a weak D call TRBD1 (5 bases). The length of the CDR3 is 13 residues. Trimming cost V 11 bases and J 2 bases, with 13 bases left between them. CDR1 and CDR2 from the germline V gene are SGHTA and FQGTGA. As DNA, the CDR3 is TGTGCCCGGTCTGGGGGGGGCAATCAGCCCCAGCATTTT. Translated: CARSGGGNQPQHF.

The V call is TRBV7-3, the J call TRBJ2-2; the D gene is possibly TRBD2 (5 bases). The length of the CDR3 is 16 residues. V was pared by 1 base and J by 1 base, with 10 bases between. Germline V lookup: CDR1 SGHTA, CDR2 FQGTGA. This CDR3 reads CASSLMAGLNTGELFF. Here the CDR3 DNA reads TGTGCCAGCAGCTTAATGGCCGGACTGAACACCGGGGAGCTGTTTTTT.

The chain links TRBV4-2 to TRBJ1-2; TRBD1 might be the D (6 bases). Germline CDR1 is LGHNA and CDR2 is YNFKEQ. The CDR3 runs to 15 residues. The V end lost 0 bases, the J end lost 2 bases, and 10 bases lay between the germline ends. The CDR3 DNA reads TGTGCCAGCAGCCAAGATAGTCAGGGGAACTATGGCTACACCTTC. Protein: CASSQDSQGNYGYTF.

CDR3 sequence (DNA): TGCGCCAGCAGCTTGGGAGGAGGGGGCTACAATCAGCCCCAGCATTTT. Translation: CASSLGGGGYNQPQHF. The J gene is TRBJ1-5, the V gene TRBV5-1, with 7 bases matching TRBD1. Germline V gene sequence: CDR1 SGHRS, CDR2 YFSETQ. Germline trimming cut 0 bases from V and 3 bases from J; bases unmatched to any gene: 6. The CDR3 spans 16 residues.

This rearrangement joins TRBV9 to TRBJ1-2, with D maybe TRBD1 (5 bases). The V gene lost 0 bases and the J gene lost 7 bases, with 13 bases spanning the gap. Germline V gene sequence: CDR1 SGDLS, CDR2 YYNGEE. The CDR3 consists of 14 residues. The CDR3 region is CASSVGGGVSGYTF. The CDR3 nucleotides read TGTGCCAGCAGCGTAGGCGGAGGGGTGAGTGGCTACACCTTC.

The chain links TRBV28 to TRBJ2-7; 8 bases map to TRBD2. CDR3 length equals 18 residues. Trimming cost V 6 bases and J 2 bases; bases outside gene matches: 18. Per the germline V gene, CDR1 is MDHEN and CDR2 is SYDVKM. CDR3 in DNA: TGTGCCAGCAGCCCCTCTTCGGGAGGGCTGGGTGTCGCCTACGAGCAGTACTTC. Translated, it gives CASSPSSGGLGVAYEQYF.

The chain joins TRBV7-8 to TRBJ1-2, with D tentatively TRBD1 (5 bases). The CDR3 length is 15 residues. Per the germline V gene, CDR1 is SGHVS and CDR2 is FQNEAQ. V was shortened by 0 bases and J by 3 bases, with 11 bases between the two germline ends. The CDR3 is CASSLASRADYGYTF. CDR3 nucleotides: TGTGCCAGCAGCTTAGCGTCCAGGGCGGACTATGGCTACACCTTC.

V gene TRBV9 combines with J gene TRBJ2-1; 7 bases are shared with TRBD1. In germline, CDR1 is SGDLS, CDR2 YYNGEE. After removal of 0 bases from V and 8 bases from J, the junction contained 11 bases not matched to a gene. This CDR3 comprises 16 residues. Here the CDR3 reads CASSVATGDQGHEQFF. The DNA of the CDR3 is TGTGCCAGCAGCGTAGCTACAGGGGACCAGGGACATGAGCAGTTCTTC.

This chain links TRBV5-6 with TRBJ2-7; no clear D. CDR3 size: 13 residues. V was pared by 0 bases and J by 2 bases, with 6 bases between. The germline V gene encodes CDR1 SGHDT and CDR2 YYEEEE. CDR3 protein: CASSLGLTYEQYF. Written as DNA, the CDR3 is TGTGCCAGCAGCTTGGGGCTTACCTACGAGCAGTACTTC.

This clone has only one observation. The chain combines TRBV28 with TRBJ2-1, with 9 bases identical to TRBD2. Per germline, CDR1 MDHEN and CDR2 SYDVKM. J lost 6 bases, V lost 6 bases, and 9 bases had no gene match. The length of the CDR3 is 15 residues. The CDR3 is CASRRLADAPNEQFF. CDR3 DNA: TGTGCCAGCAGACGACTAGCGGATGCCCCCAATGAGCAGTTCTTC.

The rearrangement uses TRBV20-1 and TRBJ2-1; D unclear. The CDR3 spans 11 residues. Germline CDR1 and CDR2: DFQATT and SNEGSKA (reference sequence). Deletions cut 5 bases from V and 9 bases from J, with 11 bases between. CDR3 nucleotide sequence: TGCAGTGCTCCGTTCGCGGCTGAGCAGTTCTTC. Amino acids: CSAPFAAEQFF.

V gene TRBV2 combines with J gene TRBJ2-7; D is unclear. The CDR3 contains 12 residues. Trimming cost V 7 bases and J 0 bases, with 7 bases left between them. CDR1 SNHLY and CDR2 FYNNEI come from the germline V gene. The CDR3 DNA reads as TGTGCCAGCATCAAGAGCTCCTACGAGCAGTACTTC. Translating gives CASIKSSYEQYF.